This TCR beta chain was captured by sequencing in a study of blood T cell repertoires in COVID-19. For the study at large: Collection of acute and convalescent COVID-19 samples took place in the United States, Italy and Spain.

Assay used: immunoSEQ multiplex PCR; TCRdb lists only in-frame clones, some missing. The sample has 250,000 to 300,000 clones, around 88% seen once; the top ten hold 8.8%. The study counted Cohort 3 donors as recovered given two negative PCRs, clearance, or symptom resolution. Sequenced material: PBMCs or T cells enriched from blood (not recorded which). This clonotype originated in a man in his forties or fifties who had recovered from COVID-19.

DNA of the CDR3: TGTGCCAGCAGCCCCCGATCACGAGGACATCTAGAAGCTTTCTTT. This sequence encodes CASSPRSRGHLEAFF. This chain joins TRBV13 and TRBJ1-1; weak D call: TRBD1 (5 bases). Trimming removed 5 bases at V and 8 bases at J, with 21 bases between. The CDR3 consists of 15 residues. In germline, CDR1 is PRHDT, CDR2 FYEKMQ (reference sequence).